The next 2 T cell receptor beta chains were all read from a single sample in a study of blood T cell repertoires in COVID-19. The table came from immunoSEQ multiplex PCR; TCRdb's copy has only in-frame clones and leaves some out. Counted here are about 89,000 clones, about 80% occurring once; the ten biggest clones make up approximately 51%. The sequenced sample consisted of peripheral blood. These TCRs come from a human donor in a cohort sampled during active COVID-19.

This chain's CDR3 is CASSPPGQDGYEQYF. CDR3 in DNA: TGTGCCAGCTCACCACCGGGGCAGGACGGGTACGAGCAGTACTTC. The chain recombines TRBV18 with TRBJ2-7; TRBD1 is a possible D gene (5 bases). The CDR3 runs to 15 residues. The ends were cut back, 0 bases at V and 4 bases at J, with 13 bases in the middle. In germline, CDR1 is KGHSH, CDR2 LQKENI.

The chain employs TRBV7-9 and TRBJ1-1; 8 nucleotides match TRBD1. The length of the CDR3 is 15 residues. Germline loops: CDR1 SEHNR, CDR2 FQNEAQ (reference sequence). The V and J ends lost 5 bases and 1 base, in that order; junction bases with no gene match: 6. The chain's CDR3 is CASSNSGTGNTEAFF. Written as DNA, the CDR3 is TGTGCCAGCAGCAACTCCGGGACAGGGAACACTGAAGCTTTCTTT.